This T cell receptor (beta chain) was retrieved from a study of blood T cell repertoires in COVID-19. The wider study: COVID-19 samples collected from the United States, Italy and Spain covered acute and convalescent phases. PBMCs, B-cell-depleted T cells, or T cells provided the cDNA or gDNA that made up the material.

As processed by the authors: Estimates of nucleated cell counts were drawn from the amplification of reference gene primers. TCRdb keeps only in-frame clones here, not all; method: immunoSEQ multiplex PCR. That table is the source of V, J and clone size, and D and trimming were worked out from the DNA. The sample has around 140,000 clones, more than 85% seen once; the top ten hold roughly 2.9%. This clonotype was sampled from a man aged 60 to 69 with active or convalescent COVID-19. The sequenced material came from peripheral blood.

CDR3 amino acids: CASSLKLAGGWGTEAFF. The CDR3 DNA reads as TGTGCCAGCAGTTTAAAGCTTGCGGGGGGATGGGGGACTGAAGCTTTCTTT. The J gene is TRBJ1-1, the V gene TRBV28; D is possibly TRBD1 (5 bases). The germline V gene encodes CDR1 MDHEN and CDR2 SYDVKM. The CDR3 is made up of 17 amino acids. The V gene lost 2 bases and the J gene lost 5 bases, with 21 bases spanning the gap.